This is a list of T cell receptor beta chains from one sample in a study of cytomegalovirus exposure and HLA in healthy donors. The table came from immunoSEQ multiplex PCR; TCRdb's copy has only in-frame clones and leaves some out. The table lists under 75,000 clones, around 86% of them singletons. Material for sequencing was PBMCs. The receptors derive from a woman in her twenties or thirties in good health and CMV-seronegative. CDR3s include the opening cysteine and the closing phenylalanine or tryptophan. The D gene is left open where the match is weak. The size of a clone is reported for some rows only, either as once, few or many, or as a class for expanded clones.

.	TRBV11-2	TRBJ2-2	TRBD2	CASSFQLAVTGELFF	TGTGCCAGCAGCTTCCAACTAGCGGTCACCGGGGAGCTGTTTTTT
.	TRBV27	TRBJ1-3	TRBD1	CASSFGRGNTIYF	TGTGCCAGCAGTTTCGGCAGGGGGAACACCATATATTTT
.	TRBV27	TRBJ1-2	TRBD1	CASSPTMTGGYGYTF	TGTGCCAGCAGCCCTACTATGACAGGGGGCTATGGCTACACCTTC
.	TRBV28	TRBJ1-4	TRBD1	CASRWGTGLDKLFF	TGTGCCAGCAGGTGGGGGACAGGCCTTGACAAACTGTTTTTT
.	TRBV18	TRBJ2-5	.	CASCRVRGETQYF	TGTGCCAGCTGCAGGGTCCGCGGAGAGACCCAGTACTTC
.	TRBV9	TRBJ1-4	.	CASSPQGRVGDLELFF	TGTGCCAGCAGCCCTCAAGGACGTGTCGGGGACTTGGAACTGTTTTTT
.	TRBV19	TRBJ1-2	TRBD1	CASTATGVSSGYTF	TGTGCCAGTACGGCAACAGGGGTTTCGAGTGGCTACACCTTC
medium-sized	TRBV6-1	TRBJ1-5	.	CASSWRAGDNQPQHF	TGTGCCAGCAGCTGGCGGGCCGGCGACAATCAGCCCCAGCATTTT
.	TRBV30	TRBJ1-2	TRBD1	CAWRSYEGAYHYGYTF	TGTGCCTGGAGGTCGTACGAGGGGGCATACCACTATGGCTACACCTTC
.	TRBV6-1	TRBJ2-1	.	CASSDGYNEQFF	TGTGCCAGCAGTGACGGGTACAATGAGCAGTTCTTC
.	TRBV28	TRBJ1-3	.	CASSLTRAGNTIYF	TGTGCCAGCAGTTTAACCCGGGCTGGAAACACCATATATTTT
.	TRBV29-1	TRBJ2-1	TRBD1	CSVGGQGAGNEQFF	TGCAGCGTTGGGGGACAGGGGGCGGGAAATGAGCAGTTCTTC
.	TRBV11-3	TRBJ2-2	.	CASSRTSSTGELFF	TGTGCCAGCAGCCGTACTAGTTCCACCGGGGAGCTGTTTTTT
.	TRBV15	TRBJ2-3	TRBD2	CATSRDKASGYTDTQYF	TGTGCCACCAGCAGAGACAAAGCTAGCGGGTACACAGATACGCAGTATTTT
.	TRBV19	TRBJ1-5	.	CASNLVYSNQPQHF	TGTGCCAGTAACTTGGTCTATAGCAATCAGCCCCAGCATTTT
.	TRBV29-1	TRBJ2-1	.	CSAVGGVGHNEQFF	TGCAGCGCCGTAGGCGGAGTGGGTCACAATGAGCAGTTCTTC
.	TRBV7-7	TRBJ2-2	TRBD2	CASSLALPGGAHGELFF	TGTGCTAGCAGCTTAGCTCTTCCGGGGGGGGCGCACGGGGAGCTGTTTTTT
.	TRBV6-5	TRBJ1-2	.	CASSYSRGDYGYTF	TGTGCCAGCAGTTACAGTAGGGGTGACTATGGCTACACCTTC
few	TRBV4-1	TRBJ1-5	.	CASSQDGGNQPQHF	TGCGCCAGCAGCCAAGATGGGGGGAATCAGCCCCAGCATTTT
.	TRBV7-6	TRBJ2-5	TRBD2	CASSQGRVAGPQETQYF	TGTGCCAGCAGCCAGGGCCGAGTAGCGGGTCCCCAAGAGACCCAGTACTTC
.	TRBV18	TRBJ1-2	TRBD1	CASSHRDSTFPPNYGYPF	TGTGCCAGCTCACACCGGGACAGCACATTTCCACCTAACTATGGCTACCCCTTC
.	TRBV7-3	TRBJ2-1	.	CASSWAGGLAYNEQFF	TGTGCCAGCAGCTGGGCAGGGGGACTAGCCTACAATGAGCAGTTCTTC
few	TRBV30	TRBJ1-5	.	CAWSLGGDGQPQHF	TGTGCCTGGAGCCTGGGGGGGGATGGCCAGCCCCAGCATTTT
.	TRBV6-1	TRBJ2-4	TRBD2	CASSETSVENIQYF	TGTGCCAGCAGTGAGACTAGCGTCGAAAACATTCAGTACTTC
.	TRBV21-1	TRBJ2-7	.	CASSKRNRDRDVYEQYF	TGTGCCAGCAGCAAAAGAAACCGGGACAGGGACGTATACGAGCAGTACTTC
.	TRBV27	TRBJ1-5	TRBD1	CASSMTGGQPQHF	TGTGCCAGCAGCATGACAGGGGGTCAGCCCCAGCATTTT
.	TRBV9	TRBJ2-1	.	CASSASSLVEQFF	TGTGCCAGCAGCGCTTCTAGCCTCGTCGAGCAGTTCTTC
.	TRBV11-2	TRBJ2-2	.	CASSPPLFF	TGTGCCAGCAGCCCCCCTCTGTTTTTT
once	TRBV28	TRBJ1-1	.	CASNPHQVNTEAFF	TGTGCCAGCAACCCACATCAGGTTAACACTGAAGCTTTCTTT
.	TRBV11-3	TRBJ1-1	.	CASSLDPWGLGASAEAFF	TGTGCCAGCAGCTTAGATCCTTGGGGTCTGGGGGCGAGCGCTGAAGCTTTCTTT
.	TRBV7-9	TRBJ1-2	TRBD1	CASSSGTGNYGYTF	TGTGCCAGCAGCTCAGGGACAGGGAACTATGGCTACACCTTC
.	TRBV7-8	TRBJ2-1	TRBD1	CASSLSRDRLFNEQFF	TGTGCCAGCAGCTTAAGCCGGGACAGGTTGTTCAATGAGCAGTTCTTC
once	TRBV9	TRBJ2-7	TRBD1	CASSVEGAHSYEQYF	TGTGCCAGCAGCGTAGAGGGGGCCCACTCCTACGAGCAGTACTTC
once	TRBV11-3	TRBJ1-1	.	CASSPERGAGTEAFF	TGTGCCAGCAGCCCAGAGAGGGGAGCGGGCACTGAAGCTTTCTTT
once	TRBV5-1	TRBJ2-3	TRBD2	CASSLGGLANPDTQYF	TGCGCCAGCAGCTTGGGGGGACTAGCGAATCCAGATACGCAGTATTTT
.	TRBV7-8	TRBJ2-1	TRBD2	CASSSGTSGRAYNEQFF	TGTGCCAGCAGCTCCGGGACTAGCGGGAGGGCGTACAATGAGCAGTTCTTC
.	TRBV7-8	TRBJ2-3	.	CASSFGTDTQYF	TGTGCCAGCAGCTTCGGCACAGATACGCAGTATTTT
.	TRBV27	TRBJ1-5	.	CASSLMGGQPQHF	TGTGCCAGCAGTTTAATGGGGGGGCAGCCCCAGCATTTT
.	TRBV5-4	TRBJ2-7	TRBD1	CASSPGGRTGGREQYF	TGTGCCAGCAGCCCTGGGGGCCGGACAGGGGGGAGAGAGCAGTACTTC
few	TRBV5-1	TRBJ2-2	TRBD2	CASSSGLAGVSGELFF	TGCGCCAGCAGCTCCGGACTAGCGGGAGTATCCGGGGAGCTGTTTTTT
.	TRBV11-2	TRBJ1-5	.	CASSLDRVGQPQHF	TGTGCCAGCAGCTTAGACAGGGTAGGTCAGCCCCAGCATTTT
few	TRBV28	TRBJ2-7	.	CASTSRVYEQYF	TGTGCCAGCACCTCCAGGGTCTACGAGCAGTACTTC
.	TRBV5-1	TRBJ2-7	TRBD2	CASSLLGGREGPGYEQYF	TGCGCCAGCAGCTTGCTGGGAGGTAGGGAGGGGCCGGGATACGAGCAGTACTTC
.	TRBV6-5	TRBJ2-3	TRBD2	CASSGLAGGTDTQYF	TGTGCCAGCAGCGGACTAGCGGGAGGGACAGATACGCAGTATTTT
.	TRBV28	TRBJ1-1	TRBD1	CASSSGQGDSYAFF	TGTGCCAGCAGTTCAGGACAGGGAGATTCGTATGCTTTCTTT
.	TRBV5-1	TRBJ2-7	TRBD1	CASSLEGQGEQYF	TGCGCCAGCAGCTTGGAGGGACAGGGAGAGCAGTACTTC
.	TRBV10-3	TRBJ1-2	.	CAISTGPQGGYTF	TGTGCCATCAGTACAGGGCCCCAGGGTGGCTACACCTTC
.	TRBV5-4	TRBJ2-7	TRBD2	CASSGGTSGSSSYEQYF	TGTGCCAGCAGCGGCGGGACTAGCGGGAGTAGTTCCTACGAGCAGTACTTC
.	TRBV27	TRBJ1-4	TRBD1	CASRASTGFGKLFF	TGTGCCAGCAGGGCCTCGACAGGGTTTGGAAAACTGTTTTTT
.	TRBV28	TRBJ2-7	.	CASSAYSQGHEQYF	TGTGCCAGCAGTGCCTACTCACAGGGACACGAGCAGTACTTC
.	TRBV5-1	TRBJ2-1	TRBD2	CASSLDPGLAVNEQFF	TGCGCCAGCAGCTTGGACCCGGGACTAGCGGTCAATGAGCAGTTCTTC
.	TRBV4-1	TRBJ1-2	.	CASSQDRAEGYGYTF	TGCGCCAGCAGCCAAGATCGGGCCGAGGGCTATGGCTACACCTTC
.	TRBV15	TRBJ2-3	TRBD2	CATSRGSSGSPTDTQYF	TGTGCCACCAGCAGAGGTTCGAGCGGGAGCCCCACAGATACGCAGTATTTT